The rows below give T cell receptor beta chains drawn from one sample of a study of T cells after yellow fever vaccination. TCRdb ran MiXCR on the 5' RACE reads and lists one entry per CDR3 protein. The sample consists of some 80,000 distinct CDR3 sequences, more than 10% of them appearing once. Specimen: CD8+ T cells not binding an NS4B(214-222) dextramer, sorted from PBMCs, collected less than 25 days after the first yellow fever vaccination. These TCRs come from a man younger than 35 who received the YFV17D yellow fever vaccine. Both conserved end residues are part of each CDR3. The D gene is left open where the match is weak. Only some rows state a clone size, as once, few, many or a class for expanded clones.

j_gene | abundance | v_gene | d_gene | CDR3nt | CDR3aa
TRBJ2-3 | few | TRBV7-9 | NA | TGTGCCAGCAGCTTAGTGCTGCCAGATACGCAGTATTTT | CASSLVLPDTQYF
TRBJ2-1 | few | TRBV7-9 | NA | TGTGCCAGCAGCTTAGAGGCTGACAATGAGCAGTTCTTC | CASSLEADNEQFF
TRBJ2-1 | many | TRBV10-3 | NA | TGTGCCATCAACTGGGGTGATAATGAGCAGTTCTTC | CAINWGDNEQFF
TRBJ1-1 | many | TRBV6-5 | TRBD1 | TGTGCCAGCAGAGCGGGACAGGGTAACACTGAAGCTTTCTTT | CASRAGQGNTEAFF
TRBJ2-2 | few | TRBV6-4 | NA | TGTGCCAGCAGTGACAAGGATTCCGGGGAGCTGTTTTTT | CASSDKDSGELFF
TRBJ1-3 | NA | TRBV4-2 | NA | TGTGCCAGCAGCCAAGAAGCAGGGGCTTTAGGAAACACCATATATTTT | CASSQEAGALGNTIYF
TRBJ2-5 | NA | TRBV6-1 | TRBD2 | TGTGCCAGCAGGCGGGCGGGACTAGCGACAGAGACCCAGTACTTC | CASRRAGLATETQYF
TRBJ2-2 | few | TRBV20-1 | NA | TGCAGTGCTACCAGGGACTCACACACCGGGGAGCTGTTTTTT | CSATRDSHTGELFF
TRBJ2-5 | few | TRBV12-3/TRBV12-4 | TRBD2 | TGTGCCAGCAGTTCACTAGCGGGGGAGCAAGAGACCCAGTACTTC | CASSSLAGEQETQYF
TRBJ2-3 | NA | TRBV7-3 | TRBD2 | TGTGCCAGCAGCCCATACGGGGGGTTGGGAGATACGCAGTATTTT | CASSPYGGLGDTQYF
TRBJ2-5 | NA | TRBV7-2 | TRBD2 | TGTGCCAGCAGCTTAGCCCCCTCACTAGCGGGCCCGGGGACCCAGTACTTC | CASSLAPSLAGPGTQYF
TRBJ2-7 | many | TRBV10-3 | TRBD1 | TGTGCCATCAGTGACTCCGGGACAGGGGTTTACGAGCAGTACTTC | CAISDSGTGVYEQYF
TRBJ2-1 | few | TRBV7-3 | NA | TGTGCCAGCAGCCCCCCCGAAACTCGGACCTCTGAGCAGTTCTTC | CASSPPETRTSEQFF
TRBJ1-1 | NA | TRBV6-1 | TRBD1 | TGTGCCAGCAGTCCTGACAGGGTCCTGAACACTGAAGCTTTCTTT | CASSPDRVLNTEAFF
TRBJ2-1 | NA | TRBV12-3/TRBV12-4 | TRBD1 | TGTGCCAGCAGGATTGACAGGGGGGAGGAGTTCTTC | CASRIDRGEEFF
TRBJ2-5 | few | TRBV5-1 | NA | TGCGCCAGCAGCTTCACCGGGGGCATCCAAGAGACCCAGTACTTC | CASSFTGGIQETQYF
TRBJ2-5 | few | TRBV6-5 | NA | TGTGCCAGCAGTTACTCGAACGGGGGCCAAGAGACCCAGTACTTC | CASSYSNGGQETQYF
TRBJ2-3 | many | TRBV7-2 | TRBD2 | TGTGCCAGCAGCTCCGGACTAGCGGGAGATACGCAGTATTTT | CASSSGLAGDTQYF
TRBJ2-3 | NA | TRBV10-3 | NA | TGTGCCATCACCGAGAGGGTGGGCACAGATACGCAGTATTTT | CAITERVGTDTQYF
TRBJ2-7 | few | TRBV12-3/TRBV12-4 | NA | TGTGCCAGCTGTGGGCGGGCCGCCTACGAGCAGTACTTC | CASCGRAAYEQYF
TRBJ2-1 | few | TRBV28 | NA | TGTGCCAGCAGTCGGACAGACGAGCAGTTCTTC | CASSRTDEQFF
TRBJ2-1 | few | TRBV19 | TRBD2 | TGTGCCAGTGGACTAGCGAGTCTGAATGAGCAGTTCTTC | CASGLASLNEQFF
TRBJ2-3 | few | TRBV6-5 | NA | TGTGCCAGCAGTTATGGGGTGGGGCGACTGGCGCTCGATACGCAGTATTTT | CASSYGVGRLALDTQYF
TRBJ2-2 | NA | TRBV4-3 | NA | TGCGCCAGCAGGGGGGTGTCTGTTGACACCGGGGAGCTGTTTTTT | CASRGVSVDTGELFF
TRBJ2-1 | many | TRBV7-3 | TRBD1 | TGTGCCAGCAGCTTAACAGGGGGCCCTCCAAGCTCCTACAATGAGCAGTTCTTC | CASSLTGGPPSSYNEQFF
TRBJ2-3 | NA | TRBV25-1 | TRBD1 | TGTGCCAGCAGTGAATATTTATACAGGGGAAGAGATACGCAGTATTTT | CASSEYLYRGRDTQYF
TRBJ1-2 | few | TRBV20-1 | NA | TGCAGTGCTAGGGGGGGACTCCAGGACTATGGCTACACCTTC | CSARGGLQDYGYTF
TRBJ2-1 | few | TRBV7-9 | NA | TGTGCCAGCAGCCACGGGGGCAATGAGCAGTTCTTC | CASSHGGNEQFF
TRBJ2-1 | few | TRBV3-1 | TRBD2 | TGTGCCAGCAGCCAAGGACTAGCGACCTTCAATGAGCAGTTCTTC | CASSQGLATFNEQFF
TRBJ2-7 | NA | TRBV5-4 | TRBD1 | TGTGCCAGCAGCGCGTGGGACAGAACCTACGAGCAGTACTTC | CASSAWDRTYEQYF
TRBJ2-1 | few | TRBV11-2 | NA | TGTGCCAGCAGCTTAGGGACTTTCAGACGCAATGAGCAGTTCTTC | CASSLGTFRRNEQFF
TRBJ1-2 | NA | TRBV24-1 | NA | TGTGCCACCAGTGGCGGCGGGGCTAGCTATGGCTACACCTTC | CATSGGGASYGYTF
TRBJ1-2 | NA | TRBV10-2 | NA | TGCGCCAGCAGTGAACACAGGCCCTATGGCTACACCTTC | CASSEHRPYGYTF
TRBJ2-3 | many | TRBV12-3/TRBV12-4 | TRBD2 | TGTGCCAGCAGACCGACTAGCGGGGGGGGAGATACGCAGTATTTT | CASRPTSGGGDTQYF
TRBJ1-4 | NA | TRBV9 | NA | TGTGCCAGCAGCAAAGGAGTAACAAGCAATGAAAAACTGTTTTTT | CASSKGVTSNEKLFF
TRBJ2-1 | few | TRBV4-3 | TRBD2 | TGCGCCAGCAGCCAATTCGCCGGCGGGAGCTCCTACAATGAGCAGTTCTTC | CASSQFAGGSSYNEQFF
TRBJ1-5 | NA | TRBV24-1 | NA | TGTGCCACCAGTGCTACTGGGAATCAGCCCCAGCATTTT | CATSATGNQPQHF
TRBJ1-1 | many | TRBV28 | NA | TGTGCCAGCAGTTTACCGAACACTGAAGCTTTCTTT | CASSLPNTEAFF
TRBJ2-1 | NA | TRBV5-1 | NA | TGCGCCAGCAGCTTGGGCCACATTAGGGGCGTAATCGACAATGAGCAGTTCTTC | CASSLGHIRGVIDNEQFF
TRBJ1-1 | many | TRBV5-5 | TRBD1 | TGTGCCAGCAGCTTGACAGGGGGCCCTGAAGCTTTCTTT | CASSLTGGPEAFF
TRBJ2-1 | few | TRBV7-6 | NA | TGTGCCAGCAGCTTAGGACGGGGGGCCGAAAGTGAGCAGTTCTTC | CASSLGRGAESEQFF
TRBJ1-1 | few | TRBV4-1 | NA | TGCGCCAGCAGCCTCGCCCCGGCAGGGTTGGACACTGAAGCTTTCTTT | CASSLAPAGLDTEAFF
TRBJ1-1 | few | TRBV6-6 | NA | TGTGCCAGCAGGGTCGAAGGACTGACTGAAGCTTTCTTT | CASRVEGLTEAFF
TRBJ1-2 | NA | TRBV9 | NA | TGTGCCAGCAGCAGCGCCGGGACGGCTTATGGCTACACCTTC | CASSSAGTAYGYTF
TRBJ2-1 | NA | TRBV4-3 | NA | TGCGCCAGCAGCCAAAACCTCTTGGACACATCCTACAATGAGCAGTTCTTC | CASSQNLLDTSYNEQFF
TRBJ1-1 | few | TRBV27 | NA | TGTGCCAGCAGTCTGACTCCTGTGGGCACTGAAGCTTTCTTT | CASSLTPVGTEAFF
TRBJ1-5 | few | TRBV20-1 | TRBD1 | TGCAGTGCTCGGGACAGGGAGGCTCAGCCCCAGCATTTT | CSARDREAQPQHF
TRBJ1-1 | few | TRBV7-9 | NA | TGTGCCAGCAGCTTAGGCAGGGCTGAAGCTTTCTTT | CASSLGRAEAFF
TRBJ2-7 | few | TRBV19 | NA | TGTGCCAGTAGTATGCAGGGGCACGAGCAGTACTTC | CASSMQGHEQYF
TRBJ1-1 | NA | TRBV7-9 | NA | TGTGCCAGCAGCTTAACCACAGGTCAAACTGAAGCTTTCTTT | CASSLTTGQTEAFF
TRBJ1-1 | NA | TRBV7-2 | NA | TGTGCCAGCAGCTTATGGGCGACTGAAGCTTTCTTT | CASSLWATEAFF
TRBJ1-2 | few | TRBV4-3 | TRBD1 | TGCGCCAGCAGCCAAGGCATGGGACAGGGTTATGGCTACACCTTC | CASSQGMGQGYGYTF
TRBJ2-5 | NA | TRBV7-6 | NA | TGTGCCAGCAGTACCCAGGGGACCCAGTACTTC | CASSTQGTQYF
TRBJ2-3 | few | TRBV7-2 | TRBD1 | TGTGCCAGCAGCTTAGGGGACAGGGTCCCGGATACGCAGTATTTT | CASSLGDRVPDTQYF
TRBJ1-2 | NA | TRBV6-5 | NA | TGTGCCAGCAGTTACTCGATACAAGACGGGGGCTACACCTTC | CASSYSIQDGGYTF
TRBJ2-7 | NA | TRBV12-3/TRBV12-4 | TRBD1 | TGTGCCAGCAGTTCAAACCGACAGGGGGCCCCCGAGCAGTACTTC | CASSSNRQGAPEQYF
TRBJ1-1 | few | TRBV5-1 | TRBD1 | TGCGCCAGCAGCTTGGGGACAGGGCGCACTGAAGCTTTCTTT | CASSLGTGRTEAFF